The clone carrying this T cell receptor (beta chain) was seen once. Method: immunoSEQ multiplex PCR; TCRdb's copy keeps in-frame clones and lacks some. The profile shows some 90,000 clones, about 80% of them singletons. The data derive from a study of a mutant IDH1 vaccine in newly diagnosed glioma. The overall study: Before enrollment, the patients had been treated with radiotherapy alone, temozolomide alone, or both together. Most of them had received both.

Described time point: baseline, week 1 (first vaccination visit). The treatment denotes: pre-vaccination baseline after standard-of-care therapy. The CDR3 runs 14 residues. V gave up 6 bases and J gave up 3 bases, with 11 bases separating them. Germline V gene lookup returns CDR1 MNHNS and CDR2 SASEGT. This clonotype was sampled from a middle-aged man with glioma. Some clones in this sample may be carry-over from other donors' samples. The sample consisted of PBMCs, taken from a glioma patient treated with radiotherapy, temozolomide or both. The chain carries TRBV6-1 and TRBJ1-4; D is ambiguous. In nucleotides, the CDR3 is TGTGCCAGCAGAATCGGGGTGGCTAATGAAAAACTGTTTTTT. This sequence encodes CASRIGVANEKLFF.